This TCR beta chain stems from a study of T cell repertoires in cytomegalovirus infection. The CDR3 consists of 15 residues. Germline V gene data show CDR1 as LGHDT and CDR2 as YNNKEL (reference sequence). Unmatched junction bases numbered 3, after V lost 5 bases and J lost 4 bases. General study points: CMV-specific TCR beta clonotypes restricted by HLA-C were the ones dominating the ex vivo response. Carriers of CMV and the relevant HLA type were discriminated by public TCR beta frequency.

The table lists this clonotype with a few counts. Antigen: not known. One entry per CDR3 protein, called by TCRdb with MiXCR from the reads. The table records 300,000 to 450,000 distinct CDR3 sequences, approximately 18% of them present only once. Material for sequencing was PBMCs. This TCR was recovered from a human donor in good health (CMV status not recorded). Some clones in this sample may be carry-over from other donors' samples. The chain employs TRBV3-1 and TRBJ2-3, with TRBD2 identical over 13 bases. CDR3 in DNA: TGTGCCAGCAGCGGACTAGCGGGAGCTTCAGATACGCAGTATTTT. Translation gives CASSGLAGASDTQYF.